Shown below are 22 T cell receptor beta chains from a single sample sequenced in a study of cytomegalovirus exposure and HLA in healthy donors. The PCR had 60 Vbeta and 13 Jbeta primers. Clones were read by immunoSEQ multiplex PCR, and TCRdb kept only the in-frame ones, dropping some. The sample lists approximately 100,000 clones, around 80% occurring once. The sample taken for sequencing was PBMCs. The receptors derive from a woman aged 35 to 49 in good health and CMV-seronegative.

The V gene is TRBV29-1, the J gene TRBJ1-2; D is perhaps TRBD1 (5 bases). The V end lost 7 bases, the J end lost 4 bases, and 19 bases lay between the germline ends. The CDR3 length is 14 residues. Germline assignment: CDR1 SQVTM and CDR2 ANQGSEA. This CDR3 reads CSAVTQEGLYGYTF. The CDR3 DNA follows: TGCAGCGCCGTCACCCAGGAGGGGCTCTATGGCTACACCTTC.

This sequence joins TRBV18 and TRBJ1-2; tentative D call: TRBD1 (5 bases). The CDR3 runs 17 residues. Germline CDR1 and CDR2: KGHSH and LQKENI. V was cut by 3 bases and J by 8 bases, with 25 bases left in between. The DNA for the CDR3 is TGTGCCAGCTCACCTCAGGAGACCGGACCGGCAGGGAGGGGCTACACCTTC. Protein: CASSPQETGPAGRGYTF.

The chain has TRBV11-1 and TRBJ2-6; TRBD1 agrees at 9 bases. The V segment lost 6 bases and the J segment 3 bases; nucleotides outside the gene matches: 12. This CDR3 is built from 18 residues. Per the germline V gene, CDR1 is SGHAT and CDR2 is FQDESV (reference sequence). CDR3 residues: CASRLTTGTGFGANVLTF. Here the CDR3 DNA reads TGTGCCAGCAGACTCACTACCGGGACAGGGTTTGGGGCCAACGTCCTGACTTTC.

The chain is built from TRBV7-3 and TRBJ1-2; no clear D gene. The V end was cut by 5 bases, the J end by 5 bases, with 15 bases between. CDR1 and CDR2 (germline): SGHTA, FQGTGA. The CDR3 has 14 residues. In DNA form, the CDR3 reads TGTGCCAGCAGCCCCCGCACGCAGGCGTATGGCTACACCTTC. It specifies CASSPRTQAYGYTF.

CDR3 sequence: CASSVAGSPSGGQYF. The CDR3 region has the DNA TGTGCCAGCAGCGTAGCTGGGTCCCCAAGCGGGGGGCAGTACTTC. The rearrangement joins TRBV9 to TRBJ2-7, with 8 bases lining up with TRBD2. V gave up 0 bases and J gave up 9 bases; unmatched junction bases: 11. Germline CDR1 reads SGDLS; CDR2 reads YYNGEE. The CDR3 is 15 amino acids. The variable domain in full, with the rest retrieved from reference TRBV9 and TRBJ2-7, is DSGVTQTPKHLITATGQRVTLRCSPRSGDLSVYWYQQSLDQGLQFLIQYYNGEERAKGNILERFSAQQFPDLHSELNLSSLELGDSALYFCASSVAGSPSGGQYFGPGTRLTVT.

The V and J genes are TRBV7-2 and TRBJ1-2; no clear D. The V gene's germline CDR1 is SGHTA and CDR2 FQGNSA. The CDR3 totals 14 residues. The V end was cut by 4 bases, the J end by 0 bases, with 9 bases between. The CDR3 spells CASSWRSANYGYTF. The CDR3 bases are TGTGCCAGCAGCTGGCGGAGCGCTAACTATGGCTACACCTTC.

The genes are TRBV7-9 and TRBJ2-1, with 7 bases aligning to TRBD1. This CDR3 is 11 amino acids long. Germline V gives CDR1 SEHNR, CDR2 FQNEAQ (reference sequence). Germline trimming cut 4 bases from V and 14 bases from J; bases unmatched to any gene: 5. The CDR3 is CASSYLDRKFF. The CDR3 region has the DNA TGTGCCAGCAGCTACCTGGACAGGAAGTTCTTC.

The V and J genes are TRBV11-2 and TRBJ2-1; the D is unclear. CDR3 length equals 12 residues. V lost 4 bases and J 5 bases, leaving 6 bases between the germline ends. Germline CDR1 and CDR2: SGHAT and FQNNGV. The CDR3 region is CASSYSNNEQFF. CDR3 DNA: TGTGCCAGCAGCTACTCAAACAATGAGCAGTTCTTC. Using reference TRBV11-2 and TRBJ2-1 for the parts outside the CDR3, the full variable domain is EAGVAQSPRYKIIEKRQSVAFWCNPISGHATLYWYQQILGQGPKLLIQFQNNGVVDDSQLPKDRFSAERLKGVDSTLKIQPAKLEDSAVYLCASSYSNNEQFFGPGTRLTVL.

The rearrangement links TRBV11-2 to TRBJ2-5; possible D gene TRBD1, 6 bases. The DNA end lines up better with TRBJ2-7; the J call may be wrong. Germline lookup yields CDR1 SGHAT and CDR2 FQNNGV. The CDR3 loop spans 13 amino acids. CDR3: CASSLNRAYEQYF. The CDR3 nucleotides are TGTGCCAGCAGCTTAAACAGGGCCTACGAGCAGTACTTC.

V usage is TRBV28 and J usage is TRBJ2-2; tentative D call: TRBD1 (6 bases). CDR1 and CDR2 (germline): MDHEN, SYDVKM. V gave up 7 bases and J gave up 1 base, with 16 bases separating them. This CDR3 has 16 residues. The CDR3 sequence: CASIRDTTLNTGELFF. For the CDR3, the DNA is TGTGCCAGCATCCGGGACACTACACTGAACACCGGGGAGCTGTTTTTT.

The genes are TRBV27 and TRBJ2-5; 13 bases are shared with TRBD2. The J call is in doubt because the DNA end fits TRBJ2-7 better. Germline CDR1 and CDR2: MNHEY and SMNVEV (reference sequence). CDR3 length: 16 residues. The CDR3 region is CASCQLAGGLCLEQYF. The CDR3, as DNA: TGTGCCAGCTGTCAACTAGCGGGAGGGTTATGTCTCGAGCAGTACTTC.

CDR3 bases: TGTGCCAGCAGTCCACTCTCTGGGGCCAACGTCCTGACTTTC. Translating gives CASSPLSGANVLTF. The chain carries TRBV27 and TRBJ2-6; D remains unclear. Germline V gene lookup returns CDR1 MNHEY and CDR2 SMNVEV (reference sequence). With 5 bases removed from V and 0 bases from J, the gap between germline ends came to 5 bases. This CDR3 is built from 14 residues.

The chain is built from TRBV28 and TRBJ2-7, with D maybe TRBD1 (5 bases). Trimming shortened V by 3 bases and J by 0 bases, and 18 bases separated the two germline ends. The length of the CDR3 is 17 residues. The germline V gene has CDR1 MDHEN and CDR2 SYDVKM. The CDR3 DNA reads TGTGCCAGCAGTTTCCCCGCAGGGTCCGGATACTCCTACGAGCAGTACTTC. Its protein is CASSFPAGSGYSYEQYF. The variable domain in full, completed from reference TRBV28 and TRBJ2-7, reads DVKVTQSSRYLVKRTGEKVFLECVQDMDHENMFWYRQDPGLGLRLIYFSYDVKMKEKGDIPEGYSVSREKKERFSLILESASTNQTSMYLCASSFPAGSGYSYEQYFGPGTRLTVT.

V is TRBV27 and J is TRBJ2-7, with 8 bases matching TRBD2. The CDR3 sequence is 15 residues long. Germline assignment: CDR1 MNHEY and CDR2 SMNVEV (reference sequence). The V segment lost 5 bases and the J segment 0 bases; nucleotides outside the gene matches: 6. The CDR3 nucleotides are TGTGCCAGCAGTAAGACTAGCGCGAGCTCCTACGAGCAGTACTTC. Its protein product is CASSKTSASSYEQYF.

The V call is TRBV27, the J call TRBJ1-1, with unresolved D. The germline gives CDR1 MNHEY, CDR2 SMNVEV (reference sequence). This CDR3 region has 13 residues. The V gene lost 6 bases and the J gene lost 3 bases, with 11 bases spanning the gap. The DNA of the CDR3 is TGTGCCAGCAGGGAGGTTAGGGACACTGAAGCTTTCTTT. Translation gives CASREVRDTEAFF.

The V call is TRBV28, the J call TRBJ2-1, with D possibly being TRBD1 (5 bases). Trimming shortened V by 2 bases and J by 3 bases, and 14 bases separated the two germline ends. Germline assignment: CDR1 MDHEN and CDR2 SYDVKM. The CDR3 loop spans 16 amino acids. DNA of the CDR3: TGTGCCAGCAGTTTAGGCCAGGGCCTTCGCTACAATGAGCAGTTCTTC. Amino acids: CASSLGQGLRYNEQFF.

The chain is built from TRBV28 and TRBJ2-1, with 8 bases matching TRBD2. The CDR3 contains 19 residues. Germline assignment: CDR1 MDHEN and CDR2 SYDVKM. V trimming: 4 bases; J trimming: 4 bases; junction bases outside the gene matches: 18. The CDR3 protein is CASSSLASGRRSPYNEQFF. Written as DNA, the CDR3 is TGTGCCAGCAGTTCCCTGGCTAGCGGGCGGCGGTCACCTTACAATGAGCAGTTCTTC.

This clone came up once. The chain joins TRBV7-9 to TRBJ2-1; tentative D call: TRBD2 (6 bases). This CDR3 has 15 amino acids. Germline assignment: CDR1 SEHNR and CDR2 FQNEAQ (reference sequence). V lost 0 bases, J lost 4 bases, and 10 bases lay in between. CDR3 sequence reads: CASSLAGSGYNEQFF. CDR3 bases: TGTGCCAGCAGCTTAGCCGGGAGCGGATACAATGAGCAGTTCTTC.

The chain uses TRBV7-3 and TRBJ2-7; D is perhaps TRBD2 (6 bases). This CDR3 contains 13 residues. Per germline, CDR1 SGHTA and CDR2 FQGTGA. Trimming cost V 5 bases and J 0 bases, with 8 bases left between them. The CDR3 loop reads CASSAGPSYEQYF. The CDR3 coding sequence is TGTGCCAGCAGCGCGGGACCCTCCTACGAGCAGTACTTC.

The chain carries TRBV7-8 and TRBJ2-7; D not resolved. This CDR3 has 12 residues. CDR1 is SGHVS and CDR2 is FQNEAQ in the germline V gene. V lost 2 bases and J lost 3, with 5 bases in between. The CDR3 sequence: CASSLRVYEQYF. CDR3 coding DNA: TGTGCCAGCAGCTTAAGAGTCTACGAGCAGTACTTC.

This chain uses TRBV2 with TRBJ1-3, with D unclear. Germline V CDR1 and CDR2: SNHLY, FYNNEI. The CDR3 loop spans 15 amino acids. V was pared by 7 bases and J by 0 bases, with 13 bases between. The CDR3 sequence is CASNIQALSGNTIYF. CDR3 nucleotides: TGTGCCAGCAACATTCAGGCCCTCTCTGGAAACACCATATATTTT. The full variable domain, with the rest looked up from reference TRBV2 and TRBJ1-3, is EPEVTQTPSHQVTQMGQEVILRCVPISNHLYFYWYRQILGQKVEFLVSFYNNEISEKSEIFDDQFSVERPDGSNFTLKIRSTKLEDSAMYFCASNIQALSGNTIYFGEGSWLTVV.

The chain links TRBV10-3 to TRBJ1-1; the D gene is possibly TRBD1 (5 bases). CDR1 ENHRY and CDR2 SYGVKD come from the germline V gene. V was shortened by 3 bases and J by 7 bases, with 12 bases between the two germline ends. The CDR3 sequence is 13 residues long. CDR3 sequence reads: CAISDDSDLEAFF. The CDR3 DNA is TGTGCCATCAGTGATGACAGCGATCTTGAAGCTTTCTTT.